Described below is a single T cell receptor (beta chain) sequence and its context. This CDR3 is 15 amino acids long. The V gene's germline CDR1 is SGHVS and CDR2 FNYEAQ. V lost 7 bases and J lost 1; bases outside the gene matches: 9. Membership in each cohort depended on participant-reported clinical history. Two negative PCRs, clearance, or symptom resolution were required of recovered Cohort 3 donors. The data originate from a study of blood T cell repertoires in COVID-19. Background on the study: The United States, Italy and Spain provided the acute and convalescent COVID-19 samples. PBMCs, B-cell-depleted T cells, or T cells provided the cDNA or gDNA that made up the material.

Clones were read by immunoSEQ multiplex PCR, and TCRdb kept only the in-frame ones, dropping some. This sample carries around 290,000 clones, around 90% of them seen once, and the ten largest clones take around 1%. The source is a woman aged 30 to 39 who had recovered from COVID-19. Specimen: PBMCs or T cells enriched from blood (not recorded which). The chain links TRBV7-6 to TRBJ1-1; TRBD1 matches at 7 bases. CDR3 region: CASIRDSSQNTEAFF. The CDR3 region has the DNA TGTGCCAGCATCCGGGACAGCTCCCAGAACACTGAAGCTTTCTTT.